The rows below give T cell receptor beta chains drawn from one sample of a study of cytomegalovirus exposure and HLA in healthy donors. Generated by immunoSEQ multiplex PCR, the TCRdb table keeps only in-frame clones and is missing some. The sample includes 96,000 or so clones. The specimen sequenced was PBMCs. These receptors were collected from a girl aged 5-17 years in good health and CMV-seropositive. Both conserved end residues are part of each CDR3. A D gene is named only where the DNA matches it firmly.

CASSFTGALTDTQYF	TGTGCCAGCAGCTTTACAGGGGCCCTCACAGATACGCAGTATTTT	TRBD1	TRBJ2-3	TRBV5-4
CASSTGVTDTQYF	TGTGCTAGCAGCACAGGAGTCACAGATACGCAGTATTTT	.	TRBJ2-3	TRBV7-7
CASSERGYNSPLHF	TGTGCCAGCAGTGAAAGGGGATATAATTCACCCCTCCACTTT	.	TRBJ1-6	TRBV6-1
CASSQSPAGDYGYTF	TGCGCCAGCAGCCAATCCCCCGCAGGGGACTATGGCTACACCTTC	.	TRBJ1-2	TRBV4-1
CASSDPRDRDNSPLHF	TGTGCCAGCAGCGACCCCCGGGACAGGGATAATTCACCCCTCCACTTT	TRBD1	TRBJ1-6	TRBV9
CASSLDRVNSPLHF	TGTGCCAGCAGTTTGGACAGGGTTAATTCACCCCTCCACTTT	TRBD1	TRBJ1-6	TRBV7-9
CASSQESGAYPNQPQHF	TGTGCCAGCAGCCAAGAATCAGGGGCCTACCCCAATCAGCCCCAGCATTTT	.	TRBJ1-5	TRBV4-2
CASSSWTDLMNTGELFF	TGTGCCAGCAGCTCCTGGACAGACTTGATGAACACCGGGGAGCTGTTTTTT	.	TRBJ2-2	TRBV7-6
CASTLRTSGSGELFF	TGCGCCAGCACCTTGCGGACTAGCGGGTCCGGGGAGCTGTTTTTT	TRBD2	TRBJ2-2	TRBV4-1
CASSLLSSGNSPLHF	TGTGCCAGCAGCCTCCTCTCGTCAGGGAATTCACCCCTCCACTTT	.	TRBJ1-6	TRBV7-2
CASSIRGADEQYF	TGTGCCAGTAGTATCCGAGGCGCGGACGAGCAGTACTTC	.	TRBJ2-7	TRBV19
CASISPQNANYGYTF	TGTGCCAGTATATCGCCACAGAACGCTAACTATGGCTACACCTTC	.	TRBJ1-2	TRBV19
CAWSGTAPREFF	TGTGCCTGGAGTGGGACAGCCCCCCGGGAGTTCTTC	.	TRBJ2-1	TRBV30
CASSQEGSYNSYNEQFF	TGCGCCAGCAGCCAAGAGGGCTCCTATAATAGTTACAATGAGCAGTTCTTC	.	TRBJ2-1	TRBV4-3
CASSEPRRVDLNTEAFF	TGTGCCAGCAGTGAACCGCGACGCGTTGACTTGAACACTGAAGCTTTCTTT	.	TRBJ1-1	TRBV6-1
CASSLDRATYNEQFF	TGTGCCAGCAGTTTGGACAGGGCAACCTACAATGAGCAGTTCTTC	TRBD1	TRBJ2-1	TRBV27
CASRTYRGMNTEAFF	TGTGCCAGCAGAACGTATAGGGGTATGAACACTGAAGCTTTCTTT	.	TRBJ1-1	TRBV28
CSVEKWGQNYGYTF	TGCAGCGTTGAAAAGTGGGGGCAGAACTATGGCTACACCTTC	.	TRBJ1-2	TRBV29-1
CSAQGVYGYTF	TGCAGTGCTCAGGGGGTGTATGGCTACACCTTC	TRBD1	TRBJ1-2	TRBV20-1
CASSLWGGQETQYF	TGTGCCAGCAGTCTGTGGGGAGGGCAAGAGACCCAGTACTTC	TRBD2	TRBJ2-5	TRBV6-1
CASSQDKGRLFRAGELFF	TGTGCCAGCAGCCAAGATAAGGGGCGGCTCTTCAGGGCCGGGGAGCTGTTTTTT	.	TRBJ2-2	TRBV4-2
CASSPPTKAETQYF	TGTGCCAGCAGCCCCCCGACTAAAGCGGAGACCCAGTACTTC	.	TRBJ2-5	TRBV7-2
CASSLTDGQPQHF	TGTGCCAGCAGCTTGACAGACGGGCAGCCCCAGCATTTT	.	TRBJ1-5	TRBV7-6
CASSQDEGVEETQYF	TGCGCCAGCAGCCAAGATGAGGGGGTTGAGGAGACCCAGTACTTC	.	TRBJ2-5	TRBV4-3
CASSDRRDEQYF	TGTGCCAGCAGTGATAGACGGGACGAGCAGTACTTC	.	TRBJ2-7	TRBV6-1
CAISERTGFQETQYF	TGTGCCATCAGTGAGAGGACAGGGTTTCAAGAGACCCAGTACTTC	TRBD1	TRBJ2-5	TRBV10-3
CASSVDATGENTEAFF	TGTGCCAGCAGCGTAGATGCGACAGGGGAGAACACTGAAGCTTTCTTT	TRBD1	TRBJ1-1	TRBV9
CASSELAGGQNEQFF	TGTGCCAGCAGCGAACTAGCGGGGGGCCAAAATGAGCAGTTCTTC	TRBD2	TRBJ2-1	TRBV7-9
CASSATVNTEAFF	TGTGCCAGCAGTGCGACAGTGAACACTGAAGCTTTCTTT	.	TRBJ1-1	TRBV27
CASSFDRDGLYF	TGTGCCAGCAGTTTTGATAGAGATGGTCTATATTTT	.	TRBJ1-3	TRBV28
CAARGPNEKLFF	TGTGCCGCCAGGGGTCCTAATGAAAAACTGTTTTTT	.	TRBJ1-4	TRBV6-5
CASSRYDLQAGNTIYF	TGCGCCAGCAGCAGGTATGATCTGCAGGCTGGAAACACCATATATTTT	.	TRBJ1-3	TRBV5-1
CASSPQTGYGYTF	TGTGCCAGTAGTCCGCAGACAGGTTATGGCTACACCTTC	.	TRBJ1-2	TRBV19
CASSSLQGIGGYTF	TGTGCCAGCAGCTCCTTACAGGGGATCGGCGGCTACACCTTC	TRBD1	TRBJ1-2	TRBV11-3
CASSLGTGGGTGYTF	TGTGCCAGCAGCTTAGGCACAGGGGGCGGAACTGGCTACACCTTC	TRBD1	TRBJ1-2	TRBV7-9
CASSLWSDEQYF	TGTGCCAGCAGCTTATGGTCGGACGAGCAGTACTTC	.	TRBJ2-7	TRBV7-2
CASNAGRDEKLFF	TGTGCCAGCAATGCAGGGAGGGATGAAAAACTGTTTTTT	.	TRBJ1-4	TRBV9
CASSQNTDGTEAFF	TGTGCCAGCAGCCAAAACACAGATGGGACTGAAGCTTTCTTT	.	TRBJ1-1	TRBV4-2
CASSQDGTANSPLHF	TGCGCCAGCAGCCAAGATGGGACAGCTAATTCACCCCTCCACTTT	TRBD1	TRBJ1-6	TRBV4-3
CASSPGGYGYTF	TGTGCCAGCAGCCCCGGGGGCTATGGCTACACCTTC	.	TRBJ1-2	TRBV7-6
CASSLQGAGSPLHF	TGTGCCAGCAGCTTACAGGGGGCAGGGTCACCCCTACACTTT	TRBD1	TRBJ1-6	TRBV13
CASSPDRAGQPQHF	TGTGCCAGCTCACCAGACAGGGCAGGACAGCCCCAGCATTTT	TRBD1	TRBJ1-5	TRBV18
CASSVVRTGGNQPQHF	TGTGCCAGCAGCGTAGTAAGAACAGGGGGCAATCAGCCCCAGCATTTT	TRBD1	TRBJ1-5	TRBV9
CASRETKGQENQYF	TGTGCCAGCAGGGAGACGAAGGGGCAAGAGAACCAGTACTTC	.	TRBJ2-5	TRBV2
CASSFRTGGNQPQHF	TGTGCCAGCAGTTTCAGGACAGGAGGGAATCAGCCCCAGCATTTT	TRBD1	TRBJ1-5	TRBV6-5
CASSSQDSNSPLHF	TGTGCCAGCAGCTCTCAGGACAGTAATTCACCCCTCCACTTT	.	TRBJ1-6	TRBV7-9
CASSITIDRVEAFF	TGTGCCAGTAGTATCACTATTGACAGGGTTGAAGCTTTCTTT	TRBD1	TRBJ1-1	TRBV19
CASSLSRREINSPLHF	TGTGCCAGCAGTTTGTCCCGCCGGGAAATTAATTCACCCCTCCACTTT	.	TRBJ1-6	TRBV6-5
CASKEEGATSPLHF	TGTGCCAGTAAGGAAGAGGGGGCGACTTCACCCCTACACTTT	TRBD1	TRBJ1-6	TRBV19
CASSFSGGSDTQYF	TGTGCCAGCAGCTTTAGCGGGGGCTCGGATACGCAGTATTTT	TRBD2	TRBJ2-3	TRBV7-3
CASSFGQVVGETQYF	TGTGCCAGCAGTTTCGGACAGGTGGTTGGAGAGACCCAGTACTTC	TRBD1	TRBJ2-5	TRBV5-4
CASSPREGDTQYF	TGTGCCAGCAGTCCCAGGGAGGGAGATACGCAGTATTTT	TRBD2	TRBJ2-3	TRBV25-1
CASSVFGTGNSPLHF	TGTGCCAGCAGCGTATTCGGCACAGGGAATTCACCCCTCCACTTT	.	TRBJ1-6	TRBV9
CASSQAGNYGYTF	TGCGCCAGCAGCCAAGCAGGGAACTATGGCTACACCTTC	.	TRBJ1-2	TRBV4-1